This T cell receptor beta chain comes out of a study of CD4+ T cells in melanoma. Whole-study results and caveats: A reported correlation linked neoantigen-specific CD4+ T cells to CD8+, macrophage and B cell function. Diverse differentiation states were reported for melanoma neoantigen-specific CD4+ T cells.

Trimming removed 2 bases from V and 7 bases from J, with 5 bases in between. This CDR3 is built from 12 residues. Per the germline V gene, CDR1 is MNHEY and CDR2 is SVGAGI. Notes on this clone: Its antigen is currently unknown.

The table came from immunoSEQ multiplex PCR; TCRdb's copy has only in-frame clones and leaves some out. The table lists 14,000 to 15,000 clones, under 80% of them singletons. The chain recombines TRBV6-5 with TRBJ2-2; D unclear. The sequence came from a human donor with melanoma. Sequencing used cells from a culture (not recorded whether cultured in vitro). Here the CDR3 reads CASSYRVGELFF. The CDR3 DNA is TGTGCCAGCAGTTACAGGGTCGGGGAGCTGTTTTTT.